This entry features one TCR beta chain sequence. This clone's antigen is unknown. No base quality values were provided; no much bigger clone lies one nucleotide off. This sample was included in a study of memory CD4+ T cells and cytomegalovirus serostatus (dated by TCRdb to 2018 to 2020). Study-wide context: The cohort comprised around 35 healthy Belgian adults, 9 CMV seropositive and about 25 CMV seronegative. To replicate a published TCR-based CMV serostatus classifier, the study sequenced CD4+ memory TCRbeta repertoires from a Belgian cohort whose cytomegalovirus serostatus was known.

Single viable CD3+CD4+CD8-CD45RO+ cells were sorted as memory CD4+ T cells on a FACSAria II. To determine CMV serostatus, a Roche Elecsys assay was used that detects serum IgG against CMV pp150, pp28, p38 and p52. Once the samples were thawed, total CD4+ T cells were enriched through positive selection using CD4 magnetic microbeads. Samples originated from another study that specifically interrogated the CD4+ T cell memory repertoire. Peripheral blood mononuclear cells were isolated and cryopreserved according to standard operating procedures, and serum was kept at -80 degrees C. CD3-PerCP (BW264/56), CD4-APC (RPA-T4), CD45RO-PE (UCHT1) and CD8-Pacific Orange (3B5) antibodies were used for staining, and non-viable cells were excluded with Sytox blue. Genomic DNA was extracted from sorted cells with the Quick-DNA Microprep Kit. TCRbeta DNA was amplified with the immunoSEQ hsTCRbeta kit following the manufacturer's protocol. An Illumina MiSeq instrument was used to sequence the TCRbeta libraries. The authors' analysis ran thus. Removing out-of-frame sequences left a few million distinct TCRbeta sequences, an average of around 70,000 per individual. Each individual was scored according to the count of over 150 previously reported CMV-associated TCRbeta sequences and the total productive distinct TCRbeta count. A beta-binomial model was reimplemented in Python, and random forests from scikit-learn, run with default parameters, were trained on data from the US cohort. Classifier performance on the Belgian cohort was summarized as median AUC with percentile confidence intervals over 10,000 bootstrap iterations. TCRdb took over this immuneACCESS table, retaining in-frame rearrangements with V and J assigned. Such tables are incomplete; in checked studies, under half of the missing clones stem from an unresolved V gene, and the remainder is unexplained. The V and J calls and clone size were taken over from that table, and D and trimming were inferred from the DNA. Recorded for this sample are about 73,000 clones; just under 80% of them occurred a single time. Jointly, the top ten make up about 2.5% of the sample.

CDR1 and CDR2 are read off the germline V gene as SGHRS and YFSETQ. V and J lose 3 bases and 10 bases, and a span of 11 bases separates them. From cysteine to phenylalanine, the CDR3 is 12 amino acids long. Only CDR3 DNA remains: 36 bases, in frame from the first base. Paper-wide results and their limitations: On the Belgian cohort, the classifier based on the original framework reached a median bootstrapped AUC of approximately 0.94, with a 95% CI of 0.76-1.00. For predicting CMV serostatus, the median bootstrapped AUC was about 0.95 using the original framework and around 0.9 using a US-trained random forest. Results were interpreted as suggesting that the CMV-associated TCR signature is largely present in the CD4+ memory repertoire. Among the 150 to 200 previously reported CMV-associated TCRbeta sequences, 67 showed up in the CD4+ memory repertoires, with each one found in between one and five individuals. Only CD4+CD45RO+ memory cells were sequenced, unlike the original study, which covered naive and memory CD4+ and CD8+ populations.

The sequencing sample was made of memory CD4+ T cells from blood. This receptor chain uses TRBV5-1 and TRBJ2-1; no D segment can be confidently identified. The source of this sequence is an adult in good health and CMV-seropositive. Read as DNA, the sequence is TGCGCCAGCAGCTCGCAATTCCAAGAGCAGTTCTTC. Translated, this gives CASSSQFQEQFF.